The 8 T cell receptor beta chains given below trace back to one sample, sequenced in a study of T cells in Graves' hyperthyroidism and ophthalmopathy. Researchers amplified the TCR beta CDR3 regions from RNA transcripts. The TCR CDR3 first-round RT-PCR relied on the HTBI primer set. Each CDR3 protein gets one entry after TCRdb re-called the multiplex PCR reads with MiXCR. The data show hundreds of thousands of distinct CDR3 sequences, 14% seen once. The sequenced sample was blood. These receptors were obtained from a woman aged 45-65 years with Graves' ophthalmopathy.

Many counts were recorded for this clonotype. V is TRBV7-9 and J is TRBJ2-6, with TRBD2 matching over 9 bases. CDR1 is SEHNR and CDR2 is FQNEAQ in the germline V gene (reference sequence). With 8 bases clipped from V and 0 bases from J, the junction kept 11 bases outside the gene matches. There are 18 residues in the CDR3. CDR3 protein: CASAVVAGDRSGANVLTF. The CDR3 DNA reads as TGTGCCAGCGCCGTTGTAGCGGGAGACCGCTCTGGGGCCAACGTCCTGACTTTC.

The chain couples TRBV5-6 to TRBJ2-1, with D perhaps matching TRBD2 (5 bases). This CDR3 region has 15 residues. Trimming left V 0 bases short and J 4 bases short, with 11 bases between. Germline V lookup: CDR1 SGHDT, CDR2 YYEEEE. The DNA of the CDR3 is TGTGCCAGCAGCTTGGCTTCTAGCCTGTACAATGAGCAGTTCTTC. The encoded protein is CASSLASSLYNEQFF.

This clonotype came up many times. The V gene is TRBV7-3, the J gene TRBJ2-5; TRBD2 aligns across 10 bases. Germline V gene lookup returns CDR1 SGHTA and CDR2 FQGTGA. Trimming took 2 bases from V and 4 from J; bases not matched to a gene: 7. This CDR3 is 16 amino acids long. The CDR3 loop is CASSLGPSGSRETQYF. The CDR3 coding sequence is TGTGCCAGCAGCTTAGGTCCTAGCGGGAGTAGAGAGACCCAGTACTTC.

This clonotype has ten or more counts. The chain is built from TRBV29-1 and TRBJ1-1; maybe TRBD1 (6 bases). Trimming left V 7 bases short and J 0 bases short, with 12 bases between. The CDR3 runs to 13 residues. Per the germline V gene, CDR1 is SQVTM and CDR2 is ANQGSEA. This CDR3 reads CSGRQVLNTEAFF. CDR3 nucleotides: TGCAGCGGACGACAGGTTTTGAACACTGAAGCTTTCTTT. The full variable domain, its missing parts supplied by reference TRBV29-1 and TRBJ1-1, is SAVISQKPSRDICQRGTSLTIQCQVDSQVTMMFWYRQQPGQSLTLIATANQGSEATYESGFVIDKFPISRPNLTFSTLTVSNMSPEDSSIYLCSGRQVLNTEAFFGQGTRLTVV.

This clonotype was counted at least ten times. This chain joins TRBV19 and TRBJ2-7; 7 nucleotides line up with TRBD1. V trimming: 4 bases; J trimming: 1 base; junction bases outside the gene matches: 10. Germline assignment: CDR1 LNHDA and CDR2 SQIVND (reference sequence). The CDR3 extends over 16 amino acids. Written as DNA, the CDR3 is TGTGCCAGTAGTACTCCTGGGACAGCGAAATCCTACGAGCAGTACTTC. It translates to CASSTPGTAKSYEQYF.

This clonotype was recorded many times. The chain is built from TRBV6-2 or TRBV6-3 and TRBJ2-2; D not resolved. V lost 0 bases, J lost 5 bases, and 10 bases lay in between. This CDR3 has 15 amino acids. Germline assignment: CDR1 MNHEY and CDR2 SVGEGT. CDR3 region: CASSYSAAPTGELFF. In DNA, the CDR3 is TGTGCCAGCAGTTACTCCGCGGCCCCAACCGGGGAGCTGTTTTTT.

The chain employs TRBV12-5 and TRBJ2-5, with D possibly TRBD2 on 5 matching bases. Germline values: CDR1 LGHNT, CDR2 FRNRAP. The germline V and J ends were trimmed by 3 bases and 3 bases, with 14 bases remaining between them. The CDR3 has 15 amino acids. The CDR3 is CASGLGGSRKETQYF. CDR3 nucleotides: TGTGCTAGTGGTTTAGGTGGGAGCAGGAAAGAGACCCAGTACTTC.

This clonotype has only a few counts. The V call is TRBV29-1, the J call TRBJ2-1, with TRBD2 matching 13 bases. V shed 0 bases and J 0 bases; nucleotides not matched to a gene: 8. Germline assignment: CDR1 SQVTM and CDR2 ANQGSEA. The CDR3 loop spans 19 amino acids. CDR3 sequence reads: CSVEDLQRTSGSSYNEQFF. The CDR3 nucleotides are TGCAGCGTTGAAGATCTTCAGAGGACTAGCGGGAGCTCCTACAATGAGCAGTTCTTC.